This T cell receptor beta chain was retrieved from a study of TIL therapy for anti-PD-1-resistant metastatic lung cancer. The libraries were made with immunoSEQ v3. Some clones are missing from TCRdb's copy, which holds only in-frame ones; the method was immunoSEQ multiplex PCR. The repertoire has tens of thousands of clones, 79% of them found once; the top ten carry about 16%. Time point specified: pre-treatment sample, taken before nivolumab and TIL therapy. The germline V gene has CDR1 MNHEY and CDR2 SVGAGI. This CDR3 contains 15 residues. Trimming cost V 2 bases and J 9 bases; bases outside gene matches: 7.

This sequence joins TRBV6-5 and TRBJ1-6; 7 bases fit TRBD1. The starting material was blood, obtained at baseline. This TCR came from a man aged 70-80 years with non-small cell lung cancer. The CDR3 DNA follows: TGTGCCAGCAGTTACCAACAGGGGTCCATTTCACCCCTCCACTTT. Protein sequence: CASSYQQGSISPLHF.